This T cell receptor (beta chain) came from a study of breast tumors, draining lymph nodes, adjacent tissues (dated by TCRdb to 2016 to 2018). The study in broad terms: TCR beta repertoires were compared across tumor, adjacent nontumor tissue and axillary lymph nodes obtained from breast cancer patients. In human breast cancer, the study set out to assess how tumor, surrounding tissue and draining lymph node repertoires relate to one another and whether T cells might be exchanged between them. Study-wide findings and limitations: Rather than being directly demonstrated, the conclusion that tumor T cells originate in lymph nodes was presented as consistent with a hypothesis. Tumors showed preferential V and J gene usage, and their T-cell repertoire diversity fell below that of lymph nodes yet above that of nontumor tissue. The data were judged consistent with most tumor T cells deriving from the lymph node and then expanding within tumor tissue. Tumor and nontumor tissue repertoires were significantly more similar in luminal-like than in basal-like breast cancer.

This clonotype has at least ten counts. Its antigen has not been determined. Per-base qualities were not stored, and no clone one base away is much larger. The axillary draining lymph nodes of breast cancer patients were the source of the lymph node samples. CDR1 and CDR2 were assigned from the germline V gene (reference sequence) as SEHNR and FQNEAQ. Compared with germline, V lacks 2 bases and J lacks 3 bases; bases without a gene match: 7. The CDR3 covers 16 residues, taking in both the cysteine and the phenylalanine. The read is trimmed to its CDR3 DNA, 48 bases read in frame from base 1. The instrument given in TCRdb is Illumina HiSeq 2000. Multiplex PCR amplification was used to build the TCR beta chain libraries. High-throughput sequencing was used to analyze the amplified TCR beta chain products. TCRdb's own reprocessing of the public reads used fastp at Q25 and MiXCR and kept productive beta chains. Every entry covers one CDR3 protein and lists the most common genes and DNA from its rows. The table for this sample lists around 140,000 distinct CDR3 sequences; around 20% of them were counted only once. Around 2.6% of the sample comes from the top ten.

The sample comprised axillary lymph node tissue. This TCR was recovered from a female donor with breast cancer. Some clones in this sample may be carry-over from other donors' samples. Here the chain combines TRBV7-9 and TRBJ2-3, and TRBD1 aligns with 8 junction nucleotides. The nucleotide sequence is given as TGTGCCAGCAGCTTAAGACAGGGGCTAAGGACAGATACGCAGTATTTT. Its translation reads: CASSLRQGLRTDTQYF. The full variable domain, completed from the reference TRBV7-9 and TRBJ2-3 proteins outside the CDR3, reads DTGVSQNPRHKITKRGQNVTFRCDPISEHNRLYWYRQTLGQGPEFLTYFQNEAQLEKSRLLSDRFSAERPKGSFSTLEIQRTEQGDSAMYLCASSLRQGLRTDTQYFGPGTRLTVL.